The 20 T cell receptor beta chains in this list originate from one sample, sequenced in a study of human T cells and chemical hapten exposure. In TCRdb, the RACE reads were re-called with MiXCR into one record per CDR3 protein. The table shows 35,000 to 45,000 distinct CDR3 sequences, with roughly 9% occurring only once. Time point defined: patch test 2, 6 weeks after DPC sensitization. Documented treatment: therapeutic diphenylcyclopropenone sensitization with weekly scalp DPC. Researchers extracted total RNA from unfractionated whole blood. The sample consisted of whole blood, taken in connection with sensitization to the hapten diphenylcyclopropenone (DPC). Every receptor here comes from a woman in her 30s with alopecia areata. Some clones in this sample may be carry-over from other donors' samples.

This clonotype has at least ten counts. The V and J genes are TRBV11-2 and TRBJ1-3; unclear D gene. CDR1 and CDR2 (germline): SGHAT, FQNNGV. This CDR3 comprises 15 residues. Trimming took off 1 base at V and 4 bases at J, with 11 bases between the two ends. The CDR3 region is CASSLGWGEGNTIYF. CDR3 nucleotide sequence: TGTGCCAGCAGCTTAGGATGGGGAGAAGGAAACACCATATATTTT.

V gene TRBV7-2 combines with J gene TRBJ1-4, with D possibly TRBD1 on 5 matching bases. Trimming cost V 7 bases and J 4 bases, with 19 bases left between them. CDR1 and CDR2 from the germline V gene are SGHTA and FQGNSA. The CDR3 extends over 16 amino acids. CDR3 sequence: CASKLDPSGDNEKLFF. DNA for the CDR3: TGTGCCAGCAAGCTTGATCCATCGGGGGATAATGAAAAACTGTTTTTT.

This sequence joins TRBV29-1 and TRBJ2-3; 8 bases are shared with TRBD1. CDR1 is SQVTM and CDR2 is ANQGSEA in the germline V gene. V shed 7 bases, J shed 0 bases, and the junction held 3 bases outside the gene matches. The CDR3 covers 13 residues. The CDR3 DNA reads TGCAGCGGGGGACAGGCGAGCACAGATACGCAGTATTTT. It encodes CSGGQASTDTQYF.

This clonotype was observed at least ten times. The CDR3 DNA follows: TGTGCCAGCAGTCTCTGGGGGGGACAGGGGCTTGAGACCCAGTACTTC. Amino acids: CASSLWGGQGLETQYF. The chain combines TRBV28 with TRBJ2-5, with TRBD1 identical over 10 bases. Unmatched junction bases numbered 11, after V lost 5 bases and J lost 5 bases. There are 16 residues in the CDR3. The germline V gene has CDR1 MDHEN and CDR2 SYDVKM.

By frequency in the sample, this clonotype is medium-sized. J is TRBJ1-4 and V is TRBV12-3 or TRBV12-4; perhaps TRBD1 as D (5 bases). The CDR3 consists of 14 residues. V was shortened by 3 bases and J by 5 bases, with 10 bases between the two germline ends. The CDR3 nucleotides are TGTGCCAGCAGTTTGACAGCTTTCAATGAAAAACTGTTTTTT. It translates to CASSLTAFNEKLFF.

This clonotype has ten or more counts. The rearrangement joins TRBV7-7 to TRBJ2-3, with a possible D match to TRBD2 (6 bases). Trimming removed 11 bases at V and 3 bases at J, with 18 bases between. The CDR3 consists of 14 residues. Germline V CDR1 and CDR2: SSHAT, FNYEAQ (reference sequence). The CDR3: CAVKGTWGTDTQYF. The CDR3 region has the DNA TGTGCCGTCAAGGGGACTTGGGGTACAGATACGCAGTATTTT.

The sample holds many counts of this clonotype. This chain links TRBV29-1 with TRBJ1-1; D uncertain. The V end was cut by 7 bases, the J end by 7 bases, with 16 bases between. The CDR3 has 12 amino acids. CDR1 SQVTM and CDR2 ANQGSEA come from the germline V gene. The CDR3 spells CSARPTGGEAFF. The CDR3 region has the DNA TGCAGCGCACGACCGACTGGCGGTGAAGCTTTCTTT.

This clonotype has at least ten counts. The chain links TRBV7-9 to TRBJ2-5; a weak D match, TRBD2 (6 bases). The CDR3 contains 16 residues. The germline V gene has CDR1 SEHNR and CDR2 FQNEAQ (reference sequence). The V and J ends lost 1 base and 5 bases respectively, with 17 bases between them. The chain's CDR3 is CASSLERTPAGETQYF. The DNA of the CDR3 is TGTGCCAGCAGCTTAGAGCGTACCCCGGCGGGGGAGACCCAGTACTTC.

V usage is TRBV9 and J usage is TRBJ2-1; 16 bases match TRBD2. The CDR3 extends over 18 amino acids. After removal of 3 bases from V and 6 bases from J, the junction contained 9 bases not matched to a gene. The germline CDR1 and CDR2 sequences are SGDLS and YYNGEE. CDR3 residues: CASSGEGLAGGPINEQFF. CDR3 nucleotide sequence: TGTGCCAGCAGCGGAGAGGGACTAGCGGGGGGGCCGATCAATGAGCAGTTCTTC.

Only a few counts were recorded for this clonotype. The chain employs TRBV6-5 and TRBJ2-3, with D possibly TRBD1 on 5 matching bases. Germline CDR1 reads MNHEY; CDR2 reads SVGAGI. Trimming removed 5 bases at V and 6 bases at J, with 24 bases between. The CDR3 has 17 amino acids. Here the CDR3 DNA reads TGTGCCAGCAGTAAACCTCGGAAAGGACACCAAGCCGATACGCAGTATTTT. Its translation: CASSKPRKGHQADTQYF.

In this sample, this clonotype turned up many times. The chain joins TRBV12-3 or TRBV12-4 to TRBJ2-5; 8 bases map to TRBD2. V was pared by 6 bases and J by 4 bases, with 7 bases of the junction left unmatched. This CDR3 is 14 amino acids long. CDR3 sequence: CASRVSGGVETQYF. CDR3 DNA sequence: TGTGCCAGCAGAGTGAGCGGGGGAGTAGAGACCCAGTACTTC.

The chain uses TRBV29-1 and TRBJ2-5; no firm D call. V gave up 6 bases and J gave up 2 bases, with 7 bases separating them. The CDR3 has 11 amino acids. Germline CDR1 and CDR2: SQVTM and ANQGSEA. CDR3 coding DNA: TGCAGCGTGTTGCATCAAGAGACCCAGTACTTC. Its translation: CSVLHQETQYF. Full variable domain (rest looked up from reference TRBV29-1 and TRBJ2-5): SAVISQKPSRDICQRGTSLTIQCQVDSQVTMMFWYRQQPGQSLTLIATANQGSEATYESGFVIDKFPISRPNLTFSTLTVSNMSPEDSSIYLCSVLHQETQYFGPGTRLLVL.

Ten or more counts support this clonotype. The V and J genes are TRBV6-5 and TRBJ2-7; 7 bases are a match to TRBD1. CDR3 size: 14 residues. V dropped 6 bases and J dropped 1; count of bases not matched to a gene: 6. Per germline, CDR1 MNHEY and CDR2 SVGAGI. For the CDR3, the DNA is TGTGCCAGCAGCCTTCGGGACAGTTCCTACGAGCAGTACTTC. Translation: CASSLRDSSYEQYF.

The V gene is TRBV9, the J gene TRBJ2-3, with 7 positions matching TRBD2. With 3 bases clipped from V and 1 base from J, the junction kept 5 bases outside the gene matches. This CDR3 spans 15 amino acids. Germline V gene sequence: CDR1 SGDLS, CDR2 YYNGEE. The CDR3 region has the DNA TGTGCCAGCAGCGCCAAGAGCGGGGGCACAGATACGCAGTATTTT. This translates into CASSAKSGGTDTQYF.

This clonotype occurred a few times. The chain employs TRBV28 and TRBJ1-2; D unclear. V gave up 4 bases and J gave up 8 bases, with 5 bases separating them. From germline, CDR1 is MDHEN and CDR2 SYDVKM. The CDR3 loop spans 10 amino acids. The chain's CDR3 is CASSSRGYTF. CDR3 in DNA: TGTGCCAGCAGTTCTAGGGGCTACACCTTC.

This clonotype has only a few counts. The CDR3 sequence: CASSPWVGTGELFF. In nucleotides, the CDR3 is TGTGCCAGCAGTCCCTGGGTGGGCACCGGGGAGCTGTTTTTT. The V and J genes are TRBV27 and TRBJ2-2; no firm D call. Germline CDR1 reads MNHEY; CDR2 reads SMNVEV (reference sequence). The V gene lost 5 bases and the J gene lost 4 bases, with 11 bases spanning the gap. The CDR3 spans 14 residues.

This clonotype has at least ten counts. The rearrangement uses TRBV5-5 and TRBJ2-1; possible D gene TRBD2, 6 bases. V lost 4 bases, J lost 5 bases, and 7 bases lay in between. CDR1 and CDR2 (germline): SGHKS, YYEKEE (reference sequence). This CDR3 comprises 12 residues. DNA of the CDR3: TGTGCCAGCAGCGGGGGGAACAATGAGCAGTTCTTC. It specifies CASSGGNNEQFF.

This clonotype has ten or more counts. This chain uses TRBV11-3 with TRBJ1-1; D unresolved. The CDR3 runs 15 residues. CDR1 and CDR2 from the germline V gene are SGHNT and YENEEA. Trimming pared 0 bases from V and 0 bases from J, leaving 8 bases between. CDR3: CASSLDHRVNTEAFF. The CDR3 bases are TGTGCCAGCAGCTTAGACCACCGGGTGAACACTGAAGCTTTCTTT.

The sample holds many counts of this clonotype. The genes are TRBV7-2 and TRBJ2-7, with D unresolved. Germline V lookup: CDR1 SGHTA, CDR2 FQGNSA. This CDR3 comprises 14 residues. The ends were cut back, 0 bases at V and 2 bases at J, with 8 bases in the middle. CDR3 DNA: TGTGCCAGCAGCTTAGCGGTCGGAACCTACGAGCAGTACTTC. This translates into CASSLAVGTYEQYF.

This clonotype was counted between two and nine times. This chain connects TRBV28 to TRBJ2-2; tentatively, D is TRBD2 (6 bases). Germline CDR1 is MDHEN and CDR2 is SYDVKM. Trimming stripped 7 bases from V and 0 bases from J, with 12 bases between. The CDR3 covers 15 residues. The DNA for the CDR3 is TGTGCCAGCATCGGGGGAGCTACGAACACCGGGGAGCTGTTTTTT. Translated, it gives CASIGGATNTGELFF.